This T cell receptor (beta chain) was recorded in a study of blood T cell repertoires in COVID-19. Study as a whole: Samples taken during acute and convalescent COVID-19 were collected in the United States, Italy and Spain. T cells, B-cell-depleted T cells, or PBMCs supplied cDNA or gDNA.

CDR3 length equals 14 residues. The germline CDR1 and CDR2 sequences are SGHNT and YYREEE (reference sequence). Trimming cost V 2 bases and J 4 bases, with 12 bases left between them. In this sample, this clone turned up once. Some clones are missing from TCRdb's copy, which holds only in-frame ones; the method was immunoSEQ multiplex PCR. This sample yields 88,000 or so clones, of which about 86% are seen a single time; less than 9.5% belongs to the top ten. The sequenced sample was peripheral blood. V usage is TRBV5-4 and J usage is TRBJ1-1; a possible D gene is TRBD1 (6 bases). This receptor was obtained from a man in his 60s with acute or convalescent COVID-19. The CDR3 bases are TGTGCCAGCAGCTTAGGACAGTGGGGCACTGAAGCTTTCTTT. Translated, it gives CASSLGQWGTEAFF.